These 18 T cell receptor beta chains were sequenced from one sample in a study of cytomegalovirus exposure and HLA in healthy donors. This PCR relied on a set of 60 Vbeta primers and 13 Jbeta primers. The repertoire was sequenced with immunoSEQ multiplex PCR; TCRdb's copy has only in-frame clones and lacks some. The data contain about 120,000 clones, around 74% of them singletons. Sequencing used PBMCs. The receptors were sampled from a man aged 55-75 years in good health and CMV-seropositive.

V is TRBV30 and J is TRBJ1-3; D is unresolved. CDR1 GTSNPN and CDR2 SVGIG come from the germline V gene (reference sequence). The CDR3 length is 15 residues. The V end lost 0 bases, the J end lost 2 bases, and 11 bases lay between the germline ends. The CDR3 sequence: CAWSVGLPAGNTIYF. The CDR3 region has the DNA TGTGCCTGGAGTGTCGGTTTGCCGGCTGGAAACACCATATATTTT.

The V call is TRBV9, the J call TRBJ2-2, with 10 bases lining up with TRBD1. Germline CDR1 reads SGDLS; CDR2 reads YYNGEE. The CDR3 has 14 amino acids. The V gene end was trimmed by 5 bases and the J gene end by 6 bases; junction bases not matched to a gene: 4. CDR3 sequence reads: CASRPGTGAGELFF. Written as DNA, the CDR3 is TGTGCCAGCAGGCCCGGGACAGGGGCCGGGGAGCTGTTTTTT. Together with reference TRBV9 and TRBJ2-2, the CDR3 gives the full variable domain: DSGVTQTPKHLITATGQRVTLRCSPRSGDLSVYWYQQSLDQGLQFLIQYYNGEERAKGNILERFSAQQFPDLHSELNLSSLELGDSALYFCASRPGTGAGELFFGEGSRLTVL.

This chain joins TRBV27 and TRBJ2-7, with TRBD2 matching over 9 bases. CDR1 and CDR2 (germline): MNHEY, SMNVEV (reference sequence). CDR3 length: 15 amino acids. Unmatched junction bases numbered 6, after V lost 2 bases and J lost 4 bases. The CDR3: CASSLGLAGRYEQYF. The CDR3 region has the DNA TGTGCCAGCAGTTTAGGGCTAGCGGGAAGATACGAGCAGTACTTC.

This chain joins TRBV6-6 and TRBJ1-5; no firm D call. This CDR3 has 14 residues. With 5 bases removed from V and 7 bases from J, the gap between germline ends came to 15 bases. Germline-derived CDR1 and CDR2 are MNHNY and SVGAGI (reference sequence). In DNA form, the CDR3 reads TGTGCCAGCAGTGGTGAGTTGTCGGGACAGCCCCAGCATTTT. Protein product: CASSGELSGQPQHF.

The chain uses TRBV4-1 and TRBJ1-1; 8 bases map to TRBD1. CDR3 length: 15 amino acids. Germline CDR1 is MGHRA and CDR2 is YSYEKL. After removal of 4 bases from V and 5 bases from J, the junction contained 9 bases not matched to a gene. CDR3 DNA: TGCGCCAGCAGCCCCGGAGAGGACAGGGAAACTGAAGCTTTCTTT. Protein product: CASSPGEDRETEAFF.

This clone has just one count. The chain joins TRBV2 to TRBJ2-7; possibly TRBD1 for D (6 bases). The CDR3 extends over 14 amino acids. Germline CDR1 SNHLY, CDR2 FYNNEI. V dropped 2 bases and J dropped 5 bases, with 13 bases sitting between them. The CDR3 here is CASSESNRVNEQYF. The DNA of the CDR3 is TGTGCCAGCAGTGAATCCAACAGGGTGAACGAGCAGTACTTC.

This clone has a handful of counts. The chain joins TRBV6-1 to TRBJ2-7; 8 nucleotides align to TRBD1. CDR3 length equals 12 residues. Germline V gene lookup returns CDR1 MNHNS and CDR2 SASEGT. V shed 4 bases, J shed 5 bases, and the junction held 1 base outside the gene matches. CDR3 region: CASSVQGDEQYF. The DNA of the CDR3 is TGTGCCAGCAGTGTACAGGGGGACGAGCAGTACTTC.

The rearrangement joins TRBV12-5 to TRBJ2-6; weak D call: TRBD2 (6 bases). Germline-derived CDR1 and CDR2 are LGHNT and FRNRAP. Trimming took off 6 bases at V and 0 bases at J, with 6 bases between the two ends. This CDR3 is built from 14 residues. Written as DNA, the CDR3 is TGTGCTAGTGGGGAGGGCTCTGGGGCCAACGTCCTGACTTTC. Encoded protein: CASGEGSGANVLTF.

CDR3 DNA sequence: TGCGCCAGCAGCTTGGAGGGCGGGGGCCGCCAAGAGACCCAGTACTTC. This codes for CASSLEGGGRQETQYF. The chain employs TRBV5-1 and TRBJ2-5, with a weak D call TRBD2 (7 bases). Trimming pared 0 bases from V and 1 base from J, leaving 13 bases between. The CDR3 is made up of 16 amino acids. Germline CDR1 and CDR2: SGHRS and YFSETQ.

A few counts support this clone. V usage is TRBV30 and J usage is TRBJ2-3; no firm D call. Germline lookup yields CDR1 GTSNPN and CDR2 SVGIG (reference sequence). Trimming took off 1 base at V and 7 bases at J, with 9 bases between the two ends. The CDR3 spans 12 residues. This CDR3 is CAWSAPLNTQYF. CDR3 sequence (DNA): TGTGCCTGGAGTGCCCCTCTAAATACGCAGTATTTT.

The chain has TRBV4-2 and TRBJ2-1, with D possibly matching TRBD1 (5 bases). Germline CDR1 reads LGHNA; CDR2 reads YNFKEQ. The CDR3 loop spans 14 amino acids. Trimming cost V 0 bases and J 10 bases, with 13 bases left between them. The CDR3 is CASSQDLQGREQFF. For the CDR3, the DNA is TGTGCCAGCAGCCAAGATCTTCAGGGCCGAGAGCAGTTCTTC.

V is TRBV18 and J is TRBJ1-1; possible D gene TRBD1, 6 bases. This CDR3 has 13 amino acids. Germline V gene lookup returns CDR1 KGHSH and CDR2 LQKENI. Trimming took off 3 bases at V and 2 bases at J, with 7 bases between the two ends. CDR3 coding DNA: TGTGCCAGCTCACCGGACAGCAACACTGAAGCTTTCTTT. Its protein is CASSPDSNTEAFF.

V is TRBV29-1 and J is TRBJ1-1; possibly TRBD1 for D (6 bases). The CDR3 consists of 11 residues. Germline CDR1 and CDR2: SQVTM and ANQGSEA. V shed 8 bases and J shed 5 bases, with 12 bases lying between them. CDR3 in amino acids: CSFSRGTEAFF. In DNA form, the CDR3 reads TGCAGCTTCTCCAGGGGAACTGAAGCTTTCTTT.

The chain combines TRBV5-1 with TRBJ1-1; D is ambiguous. The CDR3 sequence is 15 residues long. Per the germline V gene, CDR1 is SGHRS and CDR2 is YFSETQ. With 0 bases removed from V and 6 bases from J, the gap between germline ends came to 15 bases. CDR3 sequence: CASSLAAGKRAEAFF. The CDR3 coding sequence is TGCGCCAGCAGCTTGGCCGCCGGGAAAAGAGCTGAAGCTTTCTTT. Using reference TRBV5-1 and TRBJ1-1 for the parts outside the CDR3, the full variable domain is KAGVTQTPRYLIKTRGQQVTLSCSPISGHRSVSWYQQTPGQGLQFLFEYFSETQRNKGNFPGRFSGRQFSNSRSEMNVSTLELGDSALYLCASSLAAGKRAEAFFGQGTRLTVV.

Here the CDR3 DNA reads TGTGCCAGCTCACCCCAGGGTTTGCAGAACGAGCAGTACTTC. It codes for CASSPQGLQNEQYF. This chain connects TRBV18 to TRBJ2-7; D perhaps matches TRBD1 (5 bases). This CDR3 contains 14 residues. V was shortened by 3 bases and J by 5 bases, with 14 bases between the two germline ends. Per the germline V gene, CDR1 is KGHSH and CDR2 is LQKENI.

This clone has just a few counts. This chain uses TRBV7-8 with TRBJ2-5; D uncertain. The better agreement between TRBJ2-7 and the DNA end casts doubt on the J call. CDR1 and CDR2 (germline): SGHVS, FQNEAQ. CDR3 size: 13 residues. CDR3 region: CASSFGQDYEQYF. Written as DNA, the CDR3 is TGTGCCAGCAGCTTTGGGCAAGACTACGAGCAGTACTTC.

V usage is TRBV7-9 and J usage is TRBJ2-4; 8 nucleotides match TRBD2. The ends lost 6 bases at V and 7 bases at J; junction bases unmatched: 14. The CDR3 spans 16 residues. Germline CDR1 and CDR2: SEHNR and FQNEAQ (reference sequence). In nucleotides, the CDR3 is TGTGCCAGCAGTTGGGGGCTAGCGGGCGGGCCCAACATTCAGTACTTC. It encodes CASSWGLAGGPNIQYF.

The chain carries TRBV7-9 and TRBJ1-2; a weak D match, TRBD1 (6 bases). This CDR3 is 13 amino acids long. The V gene's germline CDR1 is SEHNR and CDR2 FQNEAQ (reference sequence). Trimming left V 5 bases short and J 6 bases short, with 13 bases between. CDR3 region: CASSPQGRDGYTF. The CDR3 nucleotides are TGTGCCAGCAGCCCCCAGGGGAGAGATGGCTACACCTTC. The full variable domain, rest sourced from reference TRBV7-9 and TRBJ1-2, is DTGVSQNPRHKITKRGQNVTFRCDPISEHNRLYWYRQTLGQGPEFLTYFQNEAQLEKSRLLSDRFSAERPKGSFSTLEIQRTEQGDSAMYLCASSPQGRDGYTFGSGTRLTVV.